The source of this TCR beta chain is a study of cytomegalovirus exposure and HLA in healthy donors. Study background: About 85 million unique TCRs from HLA-typed donors were held in an early release of data.

Broader study findings: Later genetic work tied a missense DCLRE1C variant to beta-chain V and J trimming. CMV serostatus alone was available as immune exposure information.

In its sample, this clone was seen a few times. The antigen is not known. The CDR3 has 15 amino acids. V lost 6 bases and J lost 4; bases outside the gene matches: 7. CDR1 is PRHDT, CDR2 FYEKMQ, per germline (reference sequence). It was with 60 Vbeta and 13 Jbeta primers that the PCR ran. Measured with immunoSEQ multiplex PCR; TCRdb has only the in-frame clones, and not every one. The table has about 190,000 clones, approximately 80% seen once. Source material: PBMCs. The rearrangement uses TRBV13 and TRBJ1-2; 11 bases align to TRBD1. The TCR comes from a man aged 35 to 55 in good health and CMV-seropositive. This CDR3 is CASSMGTGGAYGYTF. The CDR3, as DNA: TGTGCCAGCAGTATGGGGACAGGGGGTGCCTATGGCTACACCTTC.